This T cell receptor (beta chain) was found in a study of blood T cells in healthy people across ages. Primers used in a second PCR of roughly 6 to 12 cycles were a sample-barcoded 5' primer and a J-beta primer mix. TCRdb independently ran MiXCR on the 5' RACE reads; one entry per CDR3 protein. The sample holds 700,000 or so distinct CDR3 sequences, around 43% seen once. Study conclusions and caveats: Relative to aged donors, long-lived donors carried more naive CD4+ cells and displayed higher diversity.

A single count supports this clonotype. Antigen specificity is unknown. Germline CDR1 and CDR2: SGHTA and FQGNSA. CDR3 size: 15 residues. V lost 5 bases, J lost 5 bases, and 18 bases lay in between. The chain has TRBV7-2 and TRBJ2-5; tentatively, D is TRBD2 (5 bases). Sequencing was carried out using blood. The origin of this receptor is an elderly man in good health. The CDR3, as DNA: TGTGCCAGCAGCCCCCGGACTCCGGGTTCTGAGACCCAGTACTTC. Residues: CASSPRTPGSETQYF.